Included here is one T cell receptor beta chain sequence, with context. The record originates from a study of blood T cell repertoires in COVID-19. V lost 4 bases and J 4 bases, leaving 10 bases between the germline ends. Germline CDR1 reads MNHEY; CDR2 reads SVGAGI. This CDR3 has 13 amino acids. The protocol was immunoSEQ multiplex PCR, while the TCRdb copy is restricted to in-frame clones and leaves out a portion. The repertoire has about 45,000 clones, around 90% of them found once; the top ten carry roughly a tenth. The sequence derives from an elderly woman with active COVID-19. This sequence joins TRBV6-5 and TRBJ1-2; maybe TRBD1 (5 bases). What was sequenced was peripheral blood. The CDR3 region is CASSLGGGYGYTF. DNA for the CDR3: TGTGCCAGCAGTTTGGGGGGTGGCTATGGCTACACCTTC.